Below, 20 T cell receptor beta chains from the same sample are listed, as sequenced in a study of T cell repertoires in cytomegalovirus infection. Which antigens these TCRs recognize remains unknown. TCRdb ran MiXCR on the reads and lists one entry per CDR3 protein. The table has around 770,000 distinct CDR3 sequences, about 29% seen once. Sequenced material: cultured CD8+ T cells from PBMCs, taken from culture after CMV antigen stimulation. Receptor source: a human donor in good health (CMV status not recorded). Some clones in this sample may be carry-over from other donors' samples.

The chain employs TRBV23-1 and TRBJ2-5; no firm D call. TRBV23-1 is filed as an ORF, its function uncertain. Between the trimmed V and J ends, which lost 0 bases and 5 bases, there was a span of 16 bases. CDR3 length: 16 amino acids. CDR3 DNA sequence: TGCGCCAGCAGTCAATCGTCGGCAGACAAAGGGGAGACCCAGTACTTC. Its protein is CASSQSSADKGETQYF.

This clonotype has just a few counts. This chain links TRBV10-3 with TRBJ2-7, with D maybe TRBD1 (6 bases). In germline, CDR1 is ENHRY, CDR2 SYGVKD. The CDR3 is made up of 12 amino acids. V was clipped by 4 bases and J by 6 bases, with 10 bases between them. CDR3: CAISGDTLEQYF. The CDR3 DNA sequence: TGTGCCATCAGTGGGGACACCCTCGAGCAGTACTTC.

Only a few counts were recorded for this clonotype. The gene calls are TRBV20-1 and TRBJ2-5; D remains ambiguous. Trimming shortened V by 2 bases and J by 2 bases, and 12 bases separated the two germline ends. CDR1 DFQATT and CDR2 SNEGSKA come from the germline V gene (reference sequence). The CDR3 sequence is 14 residues long. DNA of the CDR3: TGCAGTGCTAGACCTCCTGGGATGCAAGAGACCCAGTACTTC. Protein product: CSARPPGMQETQYF.

J is TRBJ2-4 and V is TRBV13; D may be TRBD1 (6 bases). Trimming took 5 bases from V and 1 from J, leaving 15 bases between them. There are 16 residues in the CDR3. Germline CDR1 reads PRHDT; CDR2 reads FYEKMQ (reference sequence). The CDR3 nucleotides are TGTGCCAGCAGCATTAGGACAGCCGGGGCCAAAAACATTCAGTACTTC. This sequence encodes CASSIRTAGAKNIQYF. Full variable domain (rest looked up from reference TRBV13 and TRBJ2-4): AAGVIQSPRHLIKEKRETATLKCYPIPRHDTVYWYQQGPGQDPQFLISFYEKMQSDKGSIPDRFSAQQFSDYHSELNMSSLELGDSALYFCASSIRTAGAKNIQYFGAGTRLSVL.

The rearrangement joins TRBV6-5 to TRBJ2-7; D might be TRBD2 (6 bases). Germline V CDR1 and CDR2: MNHEY, SVGAGI. The CDR3 is 16 residues long. V lost 5 bases to trimming and J lost 4 bases, with 21 bases between them. CDR3 sequence reads: CASSKTPPGLMYEQYF. The DNA for the CDR3 is TGTGCCAGCAGTAAAACCCCTCCCGGACTAATGTACGAGCAGTACTTC.

This clonotype was observed a handful of times. The CDR3 sequence: CASSGEGLNQPQHF. The CDR3 bases are TGCGCCAGCAGTGGAGAAGGGCTTAATCAGCCCCAGCATTTT. This chain joins TRBV10-2 and TRBJ1-5; unclear D gene. Per the germline V gene, CDR1 is WSHSY and CDR2 is SAAADI. The length of the CDR3 is 14 residues. V was cut by 4 bases and J by 4 bases, with 11 bases left in between.

V gene TRBV12-5 combines with J gene TRBJ1-2; D is ambiguous. CDR1 and CDR2 (germline): LGHNT, FRNRAP. The CDR3 is 15 residues long. The V and J ends lost 3 bases and 4 bases respectively, with 15 bases between them. CDR3 sequence reads: CASGFGPDGSYGYTF. CDR3 DNA sequence: TGTGCTAGTGGTTTCGGACCGGACGGCTCCTATGGCTACACCTTC.

With regard to this clonotype: This clone may be a read error of a much larger clone one base away. The chain uses TRBV7-6 and TRBJ1-1; D is perhaps TRBD1 (5 bases). Germline CDR1 SGHVS, CDR2 FNYEAQ. V shed 5 bases and J shed 4 bases, with 20 bases lying between them. The CDR3 is 16 amino acids. The CDR3 here is CASSPNGQGEGTEAFF. The DNA for the CDR3 is TGTGCCAGCAGCCCAAATGGCCAGGGTGAGGGCACTGAAGCTTTCTTT. The variable domain in full, completed from reference TRBV7-6 and TRBJ1-1, reads GAGVSQSPRYKVTKRGQDVALRCDPISGHVSLYWYRQALGQGPEFLTYFNYEAQQDKSGLPNDRFSAERPEGSISTLTIQRTEQRDSAMYRCASSPNGQGEGTEAFFGQGTRLTVV.

This clonotype was detected a few times. The chain employs TRBV12-3 or TRBV12-4 and TRBJ2-1, with 8 bases aligning to TRBD1. This CDR3 has 14 amino acids. J gave up 10 bases and V 5 bases, and 10 bases lay outside the gene matches. The CDR3 DNA reads TGTGCCAGCAGTCCCCTCGGACAGGGAATGGAGCAGTTCTTC. This codes for CASSPLGQGMEQFF.

In its sample, this clonotype was seen a few times. The CDR3 sequence: CASSRKLGLAGRHTGELFF. The CDR3 DNA follows: TGTGCCAGCAGTAGGAAGCTCGGACTAGCGGGCCGTCACACCGGGGAGCTGTTTTTT. This chain joins TRBV6-1 and TRBJ2-2; TRBD2 aligns across 11 bases. Trimming cost V 5 bases and J 3 bases; bases outside gene matches: 14. CDR3 length equals 19 residues. Germline V gene data show CDR1 as MNHNS and CDR2 as SASEGT.

This chain connects TRBV20-1 to TRBJ1-2; D is uncertain. V lost 0 bases and J lost 4, with 12 bases in between. Germline CDR1 and CDR2: DFQATT and SNEGSKA (reference sequence). The CDR3 loop spans 14 amino acids. Here the CDR3 reads CSARDLRDGYGYTF. The CDR3 nucleotides are TGCAGTGCTAGAGATCTACGGGATGGCTATGGCTACACCTTC.

A few counts support this clonotype. The chain combines TRBV7-6 with TRBJ1-2; no reliable D call. Germline V lookup: CDR1 SGHVS, CDR2 FNYEAQ. This CDR3 comprises 15 residues. The ends were cut back, 1 base at V and 2 bases at J, with 11 bases in the middle. The CDR3 region is CASSLVALVNYGYTF. For the CDR3, the DNA is TGTGCCAGCAGCTTAGTGGCACTTGTAAACTATGGCTACACCTTC.

V usage is TRBV27 and J usage is TRBJ1-6; maybe TRBD1 (5 bases). V dropped 7 bases and J dropped 6 bases, with 16 bases sitting between them. The germline V gene has CDR1 MNHEY and CDR2 SMNVEV (reference sequence). This CDR3 is built from 15 residues. The CDR3 protein is CASTGRATSNSPLHF. As DNA, the CDR3 is TGTGCCAGCACAGGCAGGGCCACCTCTAATTCACCCCTCCACTTT.

This clonotype was counted a few times. This chain links TRBV6-2 or TRBV6-3 with TRBJ1-5, with 12 positions matching TRBD1. The V gene's germline CDR1 is MNHEY and CDR2 SVGEGT. The CDR3 covers 19 residues. V shed 2 bases, J shed 0 bases, and the junction held 8 bases outside the gene matches. The CDR3: CASSYRPGQGAFSNQPQHF. CDR3 coding DNA: TGTGCCAGCAGTTACAGACCGGGACAGGGGGCCTTTAGCAATCAGCCCCAGCATTTT.

V gene TRBV11-3 combines with J gene TRBJ2-1, with TRBD2 matching 8 bases. Germline CDR1 and CDR2: SGHNT and YENEEA. The junction had 8 bases not matched to a gene; V was cut back by 5 bases and J by 2 bases. This CDR3 is 16 amino acids long. CDR3 region: CASSLLAGTPYNEQFF. CDR3 DNA sequence: TGTGCCAGCAGCCTCTTAGCGGGGACCCCCTACAATGAGCAGTTCTTC.

This clonotype was recorded a few times. The rearrangement uses TRBV19 and TRBJ2-1; D uncertain. Germline CDR1 reads LNHDA; CDR2 reads SQIVND (reference sequence). Deletions cut 1 base from V and 3 bases from J, with 1 base between. The CDR3 has 12 amino acids. Here the CDR3 DNA reads TGTGCCAGTAGTATAGTCTACAATGAGCAGTTCTTC. Residues: CASSIVYNEQFF.

This chain connects TRBV6-1 to TRBJ1-6, with a weak D call TRBD1 (5 bases). CDR1 and CDR2 from the germline V gene are MNHNS and SASEGT. This CDR3 is 18 amino acids long. V was shortened by 2 bases and J by 0 bases, with 14 bases between the two germline ends. The CDR3 reads CASSEIPTASSYNSPLHF. Here the CDR3 DNA reads TGTGCCAGCAGTGAAATTCCGACAGCAAGCTCCTATAATTCACCCCTCCACTTT.

The CDR3 DNA sequence: TGTGCCAGCAGCAGGGGACAGCTCCGGGACTACGAGCAGTACGTC. Translation: CASSRGQLRDYEQYV. V and J are TRBV7-4 and TRBJ2-7; 7 bases are a match to TRBD1. V lost 5 bases and J lost 3; bases outside the gene matches: 10. The CDR3 consists of 15 residues. CDR1 is SGHVT and CDR2 is SQSDAQ in the germline V gene.

This clonotype occurred a few times. The chain combines TRBV12-3 or TRBV12-4 with TRBJ2-7, with 9 positions matching TRBD1. Losses at the gene ends were 3 bases for V and 2 bases for J; bases not matched to a gene: 5. The CDR3 totals 15 residues. The CDR3 protein is CASSLGQGSTYEQYF. Written as DNA, the CDR3 is TGTGCCAGCAGTTTGGGACAGGGTAGTACCTACGAGCAGTACTTC.

This chain joins TRBV4-1 and TRBJ2-3; perhaps TRBD2 as D (6 bases). The germline V gene has CDR1 MGHRA and CDR2 YSYEKL. CDR3 length equals 14 residues. Trimming pared 2 bases from V and 4 bases from J, leaving 10 bases between. This CDR3 reads CASSQRSSADTQYF. CDR3 nucleotide sequence: TGCGCCAGCAGCCAAAGGTCTAGCGCAGATACGCAGTATTTT.